This T cell receptor (beta chain) was retrieved from a study of shared clonotypes between healthy human individuals. Study-wide results and caveats: Rarefaction showed that sequencing of sorted subsets was incomplete (despite large depth).

Sequencing was performed with immunoSEQ multiplex PCR; in TCRdb, only in-frame clones are kept and a portion is missing. Of about 2 million clones in the sample, around 96% are singletons; the top ten hold 1% to 1.5%. The naive CD8 fraction comprised CD45RO-negative cells positively selected for CCR7 and excluded terminally differentiated effector memory CD45RA+ cells. Regarding this clone: What it binds is unknown.

CDR3 length equals 17 residues. Trimming stripped 3 bases from V and 0 bases from J, with 15 bases between. Germline V CDR1 and CDR2: MGHRA, YSYEKL. This receptor was obtained from a man between 18 and 35 years old in good health. Material: naive CD8+ T cells sorted from blood. The chain combines TRBV4-1 with TRBJ2-1; TRBD2 is a possible D gene (6 bases). CDR3 in amino acids: CASSHVLAESSYNEQFF. The CDR3 DNA sequence: TGCGCCAGCAGCCATGTTTTAGCGGAGAGCTCCTACAATGAGCAGTTCTTC.